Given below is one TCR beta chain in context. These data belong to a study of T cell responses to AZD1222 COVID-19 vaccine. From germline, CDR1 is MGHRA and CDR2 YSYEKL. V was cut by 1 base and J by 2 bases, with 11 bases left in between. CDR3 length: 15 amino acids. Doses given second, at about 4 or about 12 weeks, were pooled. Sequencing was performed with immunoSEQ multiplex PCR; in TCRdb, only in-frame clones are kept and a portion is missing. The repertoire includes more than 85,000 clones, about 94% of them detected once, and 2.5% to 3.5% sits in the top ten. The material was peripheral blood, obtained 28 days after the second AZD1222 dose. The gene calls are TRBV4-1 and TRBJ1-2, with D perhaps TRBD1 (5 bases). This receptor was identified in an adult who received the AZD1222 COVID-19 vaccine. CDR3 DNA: TGCGCCAGCAGCCAAGTGTTCGGGGGAAACTATGGCTACACCTTC. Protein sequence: CASSQVFGGNYGYTF.